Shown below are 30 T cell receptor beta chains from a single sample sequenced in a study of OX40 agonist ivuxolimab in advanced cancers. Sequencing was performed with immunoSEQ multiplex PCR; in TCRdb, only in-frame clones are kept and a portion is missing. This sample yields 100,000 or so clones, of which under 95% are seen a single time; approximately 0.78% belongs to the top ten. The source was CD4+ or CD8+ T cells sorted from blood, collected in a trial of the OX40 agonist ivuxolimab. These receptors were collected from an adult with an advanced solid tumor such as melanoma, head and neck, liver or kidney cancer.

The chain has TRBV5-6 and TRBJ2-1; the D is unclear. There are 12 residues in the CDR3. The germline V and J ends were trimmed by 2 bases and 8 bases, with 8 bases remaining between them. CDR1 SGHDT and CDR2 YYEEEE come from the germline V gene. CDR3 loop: CASSFGQYEQFF. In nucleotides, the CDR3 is TGTGCCAGCAGCTTCGGCCAATATGAGCAGTTCTTC.

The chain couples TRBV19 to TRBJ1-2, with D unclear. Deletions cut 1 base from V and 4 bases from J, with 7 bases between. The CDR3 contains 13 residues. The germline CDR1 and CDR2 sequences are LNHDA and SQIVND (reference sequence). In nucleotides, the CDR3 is TGTGCCAGTAGTATAGGGGTCACCTATGGCTACACCTTC. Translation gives CASSIGVTYGYTF.

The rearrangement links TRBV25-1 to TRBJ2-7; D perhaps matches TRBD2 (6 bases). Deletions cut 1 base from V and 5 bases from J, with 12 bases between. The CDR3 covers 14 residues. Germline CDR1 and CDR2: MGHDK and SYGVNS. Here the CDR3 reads CASSELGGMDEQYF. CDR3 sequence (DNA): TGTGCCAGCAGTGAATTGGGCGGGATGGACGAGCAGTACTTC.

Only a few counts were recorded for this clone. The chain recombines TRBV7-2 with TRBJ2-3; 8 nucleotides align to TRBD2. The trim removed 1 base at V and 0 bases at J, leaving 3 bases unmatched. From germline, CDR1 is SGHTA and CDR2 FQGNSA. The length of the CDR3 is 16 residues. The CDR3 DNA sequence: TGTGCCAGCAGCTTAGGCGCTAGCGGGAGCACAGATACGCAGTATTTT. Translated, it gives CASSLGASGSTDTQYF.

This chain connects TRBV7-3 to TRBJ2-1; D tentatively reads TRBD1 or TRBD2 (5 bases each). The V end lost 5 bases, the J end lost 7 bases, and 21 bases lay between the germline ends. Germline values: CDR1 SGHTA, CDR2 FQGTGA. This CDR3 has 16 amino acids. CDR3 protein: CASSPSSSEKGNEQFF. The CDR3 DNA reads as TGTGCCAGCAGCCCGTCTAGCTCGGAAAAGGGGAATGAGCAGTTCTTC. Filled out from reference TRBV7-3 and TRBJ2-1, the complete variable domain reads GAGVSQTPSNKVTEKGKYVELRCDPISGHTALYWYRQSLGQGPEFLIYFQGTGAADDSGLPNDRFFAVRPEGSVSTLKIQRTERGDSAVYLCASSPSSSEKGNEQFFGPGTRLTVL.

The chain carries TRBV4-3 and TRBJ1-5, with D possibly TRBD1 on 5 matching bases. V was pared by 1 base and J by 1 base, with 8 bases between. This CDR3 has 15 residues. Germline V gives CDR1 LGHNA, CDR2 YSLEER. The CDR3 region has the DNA TGCGCCAGCAGCCAAGGGTACAGGAGCAATCAGCCCCAGCATTTT. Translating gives CASSQGYRSNQPQHF.

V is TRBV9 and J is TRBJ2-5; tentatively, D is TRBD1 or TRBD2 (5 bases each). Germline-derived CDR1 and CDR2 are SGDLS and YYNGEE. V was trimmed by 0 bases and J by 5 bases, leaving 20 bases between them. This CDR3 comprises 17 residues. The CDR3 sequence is CASSVGDLVMALETQYF. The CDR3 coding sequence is TGTGCCAGCAGCGTAGGGGACCTCGTCATGGCATTGGAGACCCAGTACTTC.

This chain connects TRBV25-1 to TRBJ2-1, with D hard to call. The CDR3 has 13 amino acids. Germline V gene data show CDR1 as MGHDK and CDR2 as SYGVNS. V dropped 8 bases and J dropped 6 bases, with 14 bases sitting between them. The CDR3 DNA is TGTGCCAGCCAATCCCCCTTTGGCAATGAGCAGTTCTTC. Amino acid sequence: CASQSPFGNEQFF.

For the CDR3, the DNA is TGTGCCAGCAGGCGACCGGGACTAGCGATCAATGAGCAGTTCTTC. Translating it yields CASRRPGLAINEQFF. V is TRBV11-2 and J is TRBJ2-1, with 10 bases lining up with TRBD2. Germline lookup yields CDR1 SGHAT and CDR2 FQNNGV. V dropped 6 bases and J dropped 6; count of bases not matched to a gene: 8. This CDR3 is built from 15 residues.

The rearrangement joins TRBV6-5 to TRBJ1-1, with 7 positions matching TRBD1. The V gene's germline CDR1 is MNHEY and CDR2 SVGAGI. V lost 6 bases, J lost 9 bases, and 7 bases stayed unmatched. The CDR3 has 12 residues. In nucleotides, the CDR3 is TGTGCCAGCAGGGAGGCGACAGGGAAAGCTTTCTTT. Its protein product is CASREATGKAFF.

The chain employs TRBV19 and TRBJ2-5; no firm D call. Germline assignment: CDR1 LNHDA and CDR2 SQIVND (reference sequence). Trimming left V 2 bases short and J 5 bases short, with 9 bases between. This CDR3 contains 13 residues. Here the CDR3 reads CASSIPTLETQYF. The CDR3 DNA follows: TGTGCCAGTAGTATACCCACACTTGAGACCCAGTACTTC.

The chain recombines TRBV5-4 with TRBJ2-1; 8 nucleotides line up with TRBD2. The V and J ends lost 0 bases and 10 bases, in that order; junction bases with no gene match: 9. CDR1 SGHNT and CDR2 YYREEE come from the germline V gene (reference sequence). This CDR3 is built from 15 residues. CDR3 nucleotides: TGTGCCAGCAGCTTGGTCGGGAGGGACACGGGGGAGCAGTTCTTC. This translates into CASSLVGRDTGEQFF.

Here the CDR3 DNA reads TGCGCCAGCAGCCAACACAGACTTTCTACTGAAGCTTTCTTT. The encoded protein is CASSQHRLSTEAFF. The V call is TRBV4-3, the J call TRBJ1-1; unclear D gene. CDR1 and CDR2 from the germline V gene are LGHNA and YSLEER. Trimming removed 2 bases from V and 5 bases from J, with 12 bases in between. The length of the CDR3 is 14 residues.

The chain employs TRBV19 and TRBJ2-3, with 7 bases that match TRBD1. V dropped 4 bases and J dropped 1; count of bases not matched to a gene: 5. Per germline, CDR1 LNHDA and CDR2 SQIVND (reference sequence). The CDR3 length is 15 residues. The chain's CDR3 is CASSTPGQGTDTQYF. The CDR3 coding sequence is TGTGCCAGTAGTACCCCAGGACAGGGCACAGATACGCAGTATTTT. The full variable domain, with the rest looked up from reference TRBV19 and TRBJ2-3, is DGGITQSPKYLFRKEGQNVTLSCEQNLNHDAMYWYRQDPGQGLRLIYYSQIVNDFQKGDIAEGYSVSREKKESFPLTVTSAQKNPTAFYLCASSTPGQGTDTQYFGPGTRLTVL.

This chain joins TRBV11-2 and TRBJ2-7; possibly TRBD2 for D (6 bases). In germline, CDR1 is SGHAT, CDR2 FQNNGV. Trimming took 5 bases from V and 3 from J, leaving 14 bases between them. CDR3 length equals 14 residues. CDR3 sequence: CASSTGPGLYEQYF. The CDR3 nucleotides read TGTGCCAGCAGCACCGGACCGGGACTCTACGAGCAGTACTTC.

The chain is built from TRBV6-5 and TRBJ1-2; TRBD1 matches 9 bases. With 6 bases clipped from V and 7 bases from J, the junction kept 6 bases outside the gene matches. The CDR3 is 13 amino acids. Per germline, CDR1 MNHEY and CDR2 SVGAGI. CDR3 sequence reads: CASRPGQGAGYTF. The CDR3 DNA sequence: TGTGCCAGCAGGCCGGGACAGGGAGCTGGCTACACCTTC.

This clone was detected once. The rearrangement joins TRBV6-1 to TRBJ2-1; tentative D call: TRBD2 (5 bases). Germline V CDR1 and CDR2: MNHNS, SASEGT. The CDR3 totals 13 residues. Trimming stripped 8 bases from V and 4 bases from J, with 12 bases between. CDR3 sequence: CASSSSTYNEQFF. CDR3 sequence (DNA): TGTGCCAGCTCTAGCAGTACTTACAATGAGCAGTTCTTC.

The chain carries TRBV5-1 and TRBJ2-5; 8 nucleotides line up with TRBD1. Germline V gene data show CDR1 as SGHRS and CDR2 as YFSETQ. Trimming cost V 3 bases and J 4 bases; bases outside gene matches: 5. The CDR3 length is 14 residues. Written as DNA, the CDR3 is TGCGCCAGCAGCTCGGCACAGGGGGGAGAGACCCAGTACTTC. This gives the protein CASSSAQGGETQYF.

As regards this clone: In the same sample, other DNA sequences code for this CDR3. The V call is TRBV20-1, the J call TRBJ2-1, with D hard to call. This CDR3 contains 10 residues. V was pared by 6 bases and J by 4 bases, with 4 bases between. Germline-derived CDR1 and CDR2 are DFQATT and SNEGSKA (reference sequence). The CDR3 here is CSAEYNEQFF. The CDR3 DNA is TGCAGTGCCGAATACAATGAGCAGTTCTTC.

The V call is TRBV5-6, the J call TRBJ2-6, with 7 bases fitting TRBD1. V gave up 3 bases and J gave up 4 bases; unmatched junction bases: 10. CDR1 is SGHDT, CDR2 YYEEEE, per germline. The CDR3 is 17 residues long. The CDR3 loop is CASSSLTGVTGANVLTF. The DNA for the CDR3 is TGTGCCAGCAGCTCACTCACAGGGGTAACAGGGGCCAACGTCCTGACTTTC. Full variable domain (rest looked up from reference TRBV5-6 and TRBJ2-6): DAGVTQSPTHLIKTRGQQVTLRCSPKSGHDTVSWYQQALGQGPQFIFQYYEEEERQRGNFPDRFSGHQFPNYSSELNVNALLLGDSALYLCASSSLTGVTGANVLTFGAGSRLTVL.

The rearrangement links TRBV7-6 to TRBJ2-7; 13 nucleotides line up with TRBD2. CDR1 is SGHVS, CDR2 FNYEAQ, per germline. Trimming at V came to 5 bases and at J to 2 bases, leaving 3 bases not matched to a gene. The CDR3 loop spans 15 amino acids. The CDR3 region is CASSTGLAGTYEQYF. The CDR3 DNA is TGTGCCAGCAGCACGGGACTAGCGGGAACCTACGAGCAGTACTTC.

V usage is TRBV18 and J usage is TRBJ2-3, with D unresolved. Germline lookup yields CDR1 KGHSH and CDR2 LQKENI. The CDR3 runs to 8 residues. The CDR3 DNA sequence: TGTGGCACAGATACGCAGTATTTT. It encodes CGTDTQYF.

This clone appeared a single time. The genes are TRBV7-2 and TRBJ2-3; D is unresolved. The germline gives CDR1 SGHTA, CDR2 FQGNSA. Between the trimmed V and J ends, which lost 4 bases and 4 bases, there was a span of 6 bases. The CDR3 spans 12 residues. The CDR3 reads CASSYAPDTQYF. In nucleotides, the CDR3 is TGTGCCAGCAGCTACGCACCAGATACGCAGTATTTT. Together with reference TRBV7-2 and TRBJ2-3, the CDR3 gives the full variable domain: GAGVSQSPSNKVTEKGKDVELRCDPISGHTALYWYRQSLGQGLEFLIYFQGNSAPDKSGLPSDRFSAERTGGSVSTLTIQRTQQEDSAVYLCASSYAPDTQYFGPGTRLTVL.

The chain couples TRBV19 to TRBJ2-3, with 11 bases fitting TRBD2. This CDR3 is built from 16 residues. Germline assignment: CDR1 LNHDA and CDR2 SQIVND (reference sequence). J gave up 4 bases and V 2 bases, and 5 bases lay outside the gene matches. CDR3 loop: CASSISASGRSDTQYF. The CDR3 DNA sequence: TGTGCCAGTAGTATATCCGCTAGCGGGAGGTCAGATACGCAGTATTTT.

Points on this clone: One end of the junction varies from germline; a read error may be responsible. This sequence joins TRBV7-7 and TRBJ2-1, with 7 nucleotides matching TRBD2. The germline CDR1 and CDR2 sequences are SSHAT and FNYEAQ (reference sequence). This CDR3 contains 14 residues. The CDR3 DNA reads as TGTGCTAGCAGCTTGAGCGGGGTCCGGAATGAGCAGTTCTTC. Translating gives CASSLSGVRNEQFF.

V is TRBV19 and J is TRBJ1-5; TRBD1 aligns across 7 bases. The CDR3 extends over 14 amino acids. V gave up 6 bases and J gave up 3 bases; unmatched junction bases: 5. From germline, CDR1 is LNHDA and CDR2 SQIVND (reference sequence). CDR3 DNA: TGTGCCAGTAGGACAGGGAGGAACAATCAGCCCCAGCATTTT. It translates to CASRTGRNNQPQHF.

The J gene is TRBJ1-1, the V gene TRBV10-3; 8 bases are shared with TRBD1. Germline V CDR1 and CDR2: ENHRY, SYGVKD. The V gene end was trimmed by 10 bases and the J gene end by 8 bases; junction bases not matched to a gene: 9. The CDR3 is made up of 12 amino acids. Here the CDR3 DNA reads TGTGCCACCTCGACAGGGGTTAAGGAAGCTTTCTTT. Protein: CATSTGVKEAFF.

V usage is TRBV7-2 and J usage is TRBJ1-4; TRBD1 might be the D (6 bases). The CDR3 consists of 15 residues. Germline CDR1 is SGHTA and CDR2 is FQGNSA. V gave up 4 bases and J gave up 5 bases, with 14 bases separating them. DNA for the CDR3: TGTGCCAGCAGCTCGCAGACAGGAGAGAATGAAAAACTGTTTTTT. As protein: CASSSQTGENEKLFF.

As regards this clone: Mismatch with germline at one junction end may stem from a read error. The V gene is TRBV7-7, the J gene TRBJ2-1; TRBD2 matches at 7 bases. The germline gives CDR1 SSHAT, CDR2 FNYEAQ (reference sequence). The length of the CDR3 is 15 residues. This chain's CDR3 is CASSPGLGPSDEQFF. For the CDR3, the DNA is TGTGCTAGCAGCCCTGGACTAGGGCCTTCGGATGAGCAGTTCTTC.

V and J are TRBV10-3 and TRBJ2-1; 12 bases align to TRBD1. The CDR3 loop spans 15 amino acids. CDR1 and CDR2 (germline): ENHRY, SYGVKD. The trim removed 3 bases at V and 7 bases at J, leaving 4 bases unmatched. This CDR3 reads CAISEWGQGANEQFF. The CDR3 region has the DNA TGTGCCATCAGTGAATGGGGACAGGGGGCGAATGAGCAGTTCTTC.